This T cell receptor beta chain derives from a study of metastatic and nonmetastatic thyroid tumors. This clone has at least ten counts. TCRdb reanalyzed the PCR reads via MiXCR. Here the sample spans 7,500 to 10,000 clones, approximately 11% being singletons. Every patient was untreated before thyroid surgery. J lost 5 bases, V lost 4 bases, and 7 bases had no gene match. Germline V gene sequence: CDR1 SGHNT, CDR2 YYREEE (reference sequence). This CDR3 is built from 15 residues. This sequence was found in a female donor with papillary thyroid cancer or a benign thyroid nodule (not recorded which). Some clones in this sample may be carry-over from other donors' samples. This chain joins TRBV5-4 and TRBJ2-4, with TRBD1 matching over 9 bases. The sequenced sample consisted of tumor tissue. The CDR3 here is CASSHTGGIENIQYF. In DNA, the CDR3 is TGTGCCAGCAGCCACACAGGGGGCATCGAAAACATTCAGTACTTC.